Presented here are 16 T cell receptor beta chains from one specimen sequenced in a study of human T cells and chemical hapten exposure. The time point was: pre-sensitization, week 0. As to treatment: therapeutic diphenylcyclopropenone sensitization with weekly scalp DPC. TCRdb itself ran the RACE reads through MiXCR, one entry per CDR3 protein. The data contain roughly 380,000 distinct CDR3 sequences, less than 6.5% of them singletons. The specimen comprised whole blood, sampled in connection with sensitization to the hapten diphenylcyclopropenone (DPC). These receptors were taken from a woman between 50 and 59 years old with alopecia areata. Some clones in this sample may be carry-over from other donors' samples.

This clonotype was counted between two and nine times. The chain combines TRBV27 with TRBJ2-2, with unresolved D. Germline CDR1 and CDR2: MNHEY and SMNVEV (reference sequence). The CDR3 is 12 amino acids. V dropped 3 bases and J dropped 6 bases, with 5 bases sitting between them. The CDR3 DNA follows: TGTGCCAGCAGTTTTACCGCCGGGGAGCTGTTTTTT. Protein: CASSFTAGELFF.

This clonotype was observed a few times. The V and J genes are TRBV24-1 and TRBJ2-2, with D tentatively TRBD1 (6 bases). The CDR3 runs 13 residues. The V gene's germline CDR1 is KGHDR and CDR2 SFDVKD. Trimming removed 0 bases at V and 9 bases at J, with 7 bases between. This CDR3 reads CATSDLGGRELFF. The DNA of the CDR3 is TGTGCCACCAGTGATTTGGGGGGCCGGGAGCTGTTTTTT.

The table lists this clonotype with many counts. This clone may be a read error of a much larger clone one base away. The chain employs TRBV5-6 and TRBJ2-3; unclear D gene. CDR1 SGHDT and CDR2 YYEEEE come from the germline V gene. CDR3 length: 12 amino acids. V lost 2 bases to trimming and J lost 2 bases, with 3 bases between them. The DNA for the CDR3 is TGTGCCAGCAGCTTTGACACAGATACGCAGTATTTT. Its protein is CASSFDTDTQYF.

Only a few counts were recorded for this clonotype. V gene TRBV6-2 or TRBV6-3 combines with J gene TRBJ1-1, with D possibly matching TRBD1 (6 bases). This CDR3 contains 16 residues. V gave up 2 bases and J gave up 5 bases, with 18 bases separating them. Germline CDR1 and CDR2: MNHEY and SVGEGT. This CDR3 is CASSYEDRRLGTEAFF. Written as DNA, the CDR3 is TGTGCCAGCAGTTACGAAGACAGGCGTCTGGGGACTGAAGCTTTCTTT.

This clonotype was found many times. This chain connects TRBV5-1 to TRBJ2-5; 8 positions agree with TRBD2. The CDR3 covers 15 residues. Germline V gives CDR1 SGHRS, CDR2 YFSETQ. V lost 1 base to trimming and J lost 4 bases; unmatched junction nucleotides: 6. CDR3 amino acids: CASSLRGGSGETQYF. The DNA of the CDR3 is TGCGCCAGCAGCTTGCGGGGGGGATCCGGAGAGACCCAGTACTTC.

The chain recombines TRBV5-4 with TRBJ2-1; tentatively, D is TRBD2 (6 bases). CDR3 length equals 13 residues. Germline CDR1 is SGHNT and CDR2 is YYREEE (reference sequence). Between the trimmed V and J ends, which lost 4 bases and 14 bases, there was a span of 19 bases. DNA of the CDR3: TGTGCCAGCAGCACGGGACTGTCTCCGGTAGAGTTCTTC. Encoded protein: CASSTGLSPVEFF.

There are many counts of this clonotype. The rearrangement uses TRBV21-1 and TRBJ1-1; TRBD1 was called by the table and not checked on the DNA. TRBV21-1 is a pseudogene. This CDR3 spans 13 amino acids. DNA for the CDR3: TGTGCCAGCAGCAAAGTTCGCAGGGGAGGTTCTTTCTTT. It yields the protein CASSKVRRGGSFF.

This clonotype came up many times. The V call is TRBV10-3, the J call TRBJ2-5, with D possibly called TRBD1 or TRBD2 (5 bases each). Trimming shortened V by 8 bases and J by 2 bases, and 18 bases separated the two germline ends. The V gene's germline CDR1 is ENHRY and CDR2 SYGVKD. CDR3 length: 15 residues. The DNA for the CDR3 is TGTGCCATCGGAGTCGGGACCTTTATTCAAGAGACCCAGTACTTC. This translates into CAIGVGTFIQETQYF.

This clonotype was seen many times. The J gene is TRBJ2-1, the V gene TRBV29-1; 11 nucleotides line up with TRBD2. The germline CDR1 and CDR2 sequences are SQVTM and ANQGSEA. This CDR3 has 16 residues. J was trimmed by 7 bases and V by 0 bases; bases with no gene match: 8. The CDR3 loop is CSVEEVSGRAGNEQFF. The CDR3 DNA reads TGCAGCGTTGAAGAGGTTAGCGGGAGGGCCGGTAATGAGCAGTTCTTC.

In its sample, this clonotype was seen a few times. V usage is TRBV21-1 and J usage is TRBJ2-1; TRBD1, as called in the table, went unchecked against the DNA. TRBV21-1 is marked as a pseudogene. CDR3 size: 14 residues. The CDR3 nucleotides are TGTGCCAGCAGAGGGACAAGCCCCTACAATGAGCAGTTCTTC. This translates into CASRGTSPYNEQFF.

V is TRBV6-5 and J is TRBJ1-2; D gene ambiguous. The CDR3 totals 12 residues. Germline CDR1 reads MNHEY; CDR2 reads SVGAGI. V gave up 7 bases and J gave up 8 bases, with 14 bases separating them. The CDR3 coding sequence is TGTGCCAGCACCAACGCGAATAGGGGCTACACCTTC. This encodes CASTNANRGYTF.

The chain's CDR3 is CASSPGGSSYGYTF. The CDR3 DNA reads as TGTGCCAGCAGTCCAGGGGGCTCGAGCTATGGCTACACCTTC. The chain employs TRBV12-3 or TRBV12-4 and TRBJ1-2; 8 bases are a match to TRBD1. CDR3 length: 14 amino acids. The junction had 6 bases not matched to a gene; V was cut back by 5 bases and J by 4 bases.

This clonotype has ten or more counts. This chain uses TRBV29-1 with TRBJ2-7; the match to TRBD2 covers 7 bases. V dropped 4 bases and J dropped 6; count of bases not matched to a gene: 6. The CDR3 runs to 12 residues. CDR1 and CDR2 from the germline V gene are SQVTM and ANQGSEA. The CDR3 loop reads CSVAAGDGEQYF. The CDR3 nucleotides read TGCAGCGTTGCTGCGGGGGACGGCGAGCAGTACTTC.

The gene calls are TRBV19 and TRBJ1-1; D not certain. Per germline, CDR1 LNHDA and CDR2 SQIVND (reference sequence). V was clipped by 6 bases and J by 4 bases, with 9 bases between them. This CDR3 has 12 amino acids. The DNA of the CDR3 is TGTGCCAGTAGCGGCCCCAGCACTGAAGCTTTCTTT. Protein product: CASSGPSTEAFF.

This clonotype came up many times. The V gene is TRBV25-1, the J gene TRBJ2-5, with D possibly matching TRBD2 (6 bases). Trimming pared 4 bases from V and 1 base from J, leaving 19 bases between. CDR1 and CDR2 from the germline V gene are MGHDK and SYGVNS. The CDR3 covers 17 residues. The CDR3: CASSGLALRLVQETQYF. For the CDR3, the DNA is TGTGCCAGCAGTGGTCTAGCGCTACGTTTGGTCCAAGAGACCCAGTACTTC.

This clonotype was seen repeatedly, ten times or more. The chain recombines TRBV20-1 with TRBJ2-5; a weak D match, TRBD1 (6 bases). This CDR3 is built from 14 residues. V gave up 6 bases and J gave up 1 base, with 15 bases separating them. Per the germline V gene, CDR1 is DFQATT and CDR2 is SNEGSKA (reference sequence). The CDR3 DNA is TGCAGTGCAGAGACGCAACAGGGCCAAGAGACCCAGTACTTC. It yields the protein CSAETQQGQETQYF.